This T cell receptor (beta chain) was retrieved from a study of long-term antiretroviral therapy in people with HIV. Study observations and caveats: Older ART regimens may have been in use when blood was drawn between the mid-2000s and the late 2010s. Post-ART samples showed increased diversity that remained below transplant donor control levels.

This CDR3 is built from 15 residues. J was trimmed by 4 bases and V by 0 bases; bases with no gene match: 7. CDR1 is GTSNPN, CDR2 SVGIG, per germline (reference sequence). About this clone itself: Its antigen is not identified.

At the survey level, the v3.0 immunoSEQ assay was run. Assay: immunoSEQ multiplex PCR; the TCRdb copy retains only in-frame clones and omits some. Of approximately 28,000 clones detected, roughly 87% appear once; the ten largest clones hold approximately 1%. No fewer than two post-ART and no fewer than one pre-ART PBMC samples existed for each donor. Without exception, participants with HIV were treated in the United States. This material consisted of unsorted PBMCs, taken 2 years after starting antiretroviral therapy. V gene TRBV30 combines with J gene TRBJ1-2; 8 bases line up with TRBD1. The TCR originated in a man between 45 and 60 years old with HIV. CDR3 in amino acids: CAWSVSQGAAYGYTF. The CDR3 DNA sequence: TGTGCCTGGAGTGTAAGTCAGGGGGCTGCCTATGGCTACACCTTC.